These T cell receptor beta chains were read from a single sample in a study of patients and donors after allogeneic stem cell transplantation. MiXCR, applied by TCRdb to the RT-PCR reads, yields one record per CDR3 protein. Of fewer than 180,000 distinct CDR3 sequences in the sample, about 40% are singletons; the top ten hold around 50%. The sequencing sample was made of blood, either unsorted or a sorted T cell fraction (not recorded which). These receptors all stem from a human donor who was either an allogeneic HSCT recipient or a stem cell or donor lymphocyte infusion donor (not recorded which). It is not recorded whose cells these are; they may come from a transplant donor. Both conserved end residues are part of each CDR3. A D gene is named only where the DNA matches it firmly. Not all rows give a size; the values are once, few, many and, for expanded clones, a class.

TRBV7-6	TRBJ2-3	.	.	CASSGPTDTQYF	TGTGCCAGCAGCGGCCCCACAGATACGCAGTATTTT
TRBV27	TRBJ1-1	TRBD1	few	CASSHLQGGNTEAFF	TGTGCCAGCAGTCACCTACAGGGGGGGAACACTGAAGCTTTCTTT
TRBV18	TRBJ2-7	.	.	CASSRRDGYYEQYF	TGTGCCAGCTCCCGAAGGGACGGATACTACGAGCAGTACTTC
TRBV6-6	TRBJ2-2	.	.	CASSYRLGDNTGELFF	TGTGCCAGCAGTTACCGACTAGGCGATAACACCGGGGAGCTGTTTTTT
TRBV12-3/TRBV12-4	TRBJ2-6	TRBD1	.	CASSLQVTGLSGANVLTF	TGTGCCAGCAGTTTGCAGGTGACAGGGTTATCTGGGGCCAACGTCCTGACTTTC
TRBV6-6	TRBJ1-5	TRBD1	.	CASSYRQGVGNQPQHF	TGTGCCAGCAGTTACAGACAGGGGGTGGGCAATCAGCCCCAGCATTTT
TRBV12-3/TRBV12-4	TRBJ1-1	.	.	CASKRGQSTEAFF	TGTGCCAGCAAACGGGGGCAGAGCACTGAAGCTTTCTTT
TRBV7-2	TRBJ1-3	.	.	CASSLKNTKYF	TGTGCCAGCAGCCTGAAGAACACCAAATATTTT
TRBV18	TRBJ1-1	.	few	CASSRQANEAFF	TGTGCCAGCTCACGACAGGCCAACGAAGCTTTCTTT
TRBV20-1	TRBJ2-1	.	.	CSARNGQISYNEQFF	TGCAGTGCTAGAAACGGACAGATTTCCTACAATGAGCAGTTCTTC
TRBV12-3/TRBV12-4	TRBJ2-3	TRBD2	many	CASSPRGGRTDTQYF	TGTGCCAGCAGCCCTCGGGGGGGAAGGACAGATACGCAGTATTTT
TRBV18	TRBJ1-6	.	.	CASSPSPYYNSPLHF	TGTGCCAGCTCACCATCGCCCTATTATAATTCACCCCTCCACTTT
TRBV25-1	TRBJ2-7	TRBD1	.	CASRRQGSSYEQYF	TGTGCCAGCAGGCGACAGGGTTCGTCCTACGAGCAGTACTTC
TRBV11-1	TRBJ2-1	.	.	CASSSGLQAGNEQFF	TGTGCCAGCAGCTCCGGGTTGCAGGCGGGCAATGAGCAGTTCTTC
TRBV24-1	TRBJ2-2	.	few	CATSDLAGDTGELFF	TGTGCCACCAGTGATTTGGCCGGGGACACCGGGGAGCTGTTTTTT
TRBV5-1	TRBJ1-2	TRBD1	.	CASRNTGGRGYTF	TGCGCCAGCCGTAATACAGGGGGACGAGGCTACACCTTC
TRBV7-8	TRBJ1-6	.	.	CASSPRTARPFPLHF	TGTGCCAGCAGCCCCCGGACAGCCCGCCCTTTTCCCCTCCACTTT
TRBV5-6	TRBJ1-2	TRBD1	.	CASSFYGQGGYGYTF	TGTGCCAGCAGCTTCTACGGACAGGGGGGCTATGGCTACACCTTC
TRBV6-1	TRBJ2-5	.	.	CASSTIDQETQYF	TGTGCCAGCAGTACTATAGATCAAGAGACCCAGTACTTC
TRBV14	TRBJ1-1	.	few	CASMPLGHLEAFF	TGTGCCAGCATGCCCCTTGGGCATCTTGAAGCTTTCTTT
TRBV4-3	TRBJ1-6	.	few	CASSPTGSNSPLHF	TGCGCCAGCAGCCCCACCGGCAGTAATTCACCCCTCCACTTT
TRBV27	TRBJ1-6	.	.	CASSYGRSYNSPLHF	TGTGCCAGCAGTTATGGCCGCTCCTATAATTCACCCCTCCACTTT
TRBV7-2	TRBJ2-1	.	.	CASSWGLQTYSYNEQFF	TGTGCCAGCAGCTGGGGGTTGCAGACCTACTCCTACAATGAGCAGTTCTTC
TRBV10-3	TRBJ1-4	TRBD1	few	CAISATGASEEKLFF	TGTGCCATCAGTGCGACAGGGGCATCGGAAGAAAAACTGTTTTTT
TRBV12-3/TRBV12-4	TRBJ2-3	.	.	CASSLKGDTQYF	TGTGCCAGCAGTTTAAAGGGAGATACGCAGTATTTT
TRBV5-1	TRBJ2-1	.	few	CASSTIGEWFVEQFF	TGCGCCAGCAGCACCATAGGGGAATGGTTTGTTGAGCAGTTCTTC
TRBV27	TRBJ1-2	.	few	CASSFVRFGGLGYGYTF	TGTGCCAGCAGTTTCGTGAGGTTCGGGGGCCTGGGCTATGGCTACACCTTC
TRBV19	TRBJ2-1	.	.	CASSSPGPTSYEQFF	TGTGCCAGTAGTAGTCCGGGACCCACTAGCTATGAGCAGTTCTTC
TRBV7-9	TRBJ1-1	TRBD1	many	CASSLRTGMVTEAFF	TGTGCCAGCAGCTTAAGGACAGGGATGGTCACTGAAGCTTTCTTT
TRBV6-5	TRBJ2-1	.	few	CASSYQRNNEQFF	TGTGCCAGCAGTTATCAGCGGAACAATGAGCAGTTCTTC
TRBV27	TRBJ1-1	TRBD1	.	CASSFSPGQGATEAFF	TGTGCCAGCAGTTTCTCTCCGGGACAGGGGGCCACTGAAGCTTTCTTT
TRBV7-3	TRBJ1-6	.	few	CASSLSGGTPGNSPLHF	TGTGCCAGCAGCTTATCCGGGGGTACCCCTGGTAATTCACCCCTCCACTTT
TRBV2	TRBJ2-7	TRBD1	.	CASKPPGQGGNEQYF	TGTGCCAGCAAACCACCGGGACAGGGTGGAAACGAGCAGTACTTC
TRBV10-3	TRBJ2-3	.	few	CAISEAQGGSTDTQYF	TGTGCCATCAGTGAAGCCCAGGGGGGTTCCACAGATACGCAGTATTTT
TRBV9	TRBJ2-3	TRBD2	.	CASSVLAGGFSTDTQYF	TGTGCCAGCAGCGTTCTAGCGGGGGGTTTTAGCACAGATACGCAGTATTTT
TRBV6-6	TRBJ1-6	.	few	CASRQPNSPLHF	TGTGCCAGCCGACAGCCTAATTCACCCCTCCACTTT
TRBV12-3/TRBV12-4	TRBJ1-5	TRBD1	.	CASTWTGVDQPQHF	TGTGCCAGCACCTGGACAGGGGTCGACCAGCCCCAGCATTTT
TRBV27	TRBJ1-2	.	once	CASSPPGHYGYTF	TGTGCCAGCAGTCCTCCGGGACACTATGGCTACACCTTC
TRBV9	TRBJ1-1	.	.	CASSKSGQPEAFF	TGTGCCAGCAGCAAATCCGGACAACCTGAAGCTTTCTTT
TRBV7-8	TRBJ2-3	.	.	CASSPRGDLADTQYF	TGTGCCAGCAGCCCTAGGGGAGACTTGGCAGATACGCAGTATTTT
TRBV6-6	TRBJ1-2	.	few	CASTERGEIPYGYTF	TGTGCCAGCACAGAGCGTGGGGAAATCCCCTATGGCTACACCTTC
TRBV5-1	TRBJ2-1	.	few	CASSLASGPWDEQFF	TGCGCCAGCAGCTTGGCTTCTGGGCCTTGGGATGAGCAGTTCTTC